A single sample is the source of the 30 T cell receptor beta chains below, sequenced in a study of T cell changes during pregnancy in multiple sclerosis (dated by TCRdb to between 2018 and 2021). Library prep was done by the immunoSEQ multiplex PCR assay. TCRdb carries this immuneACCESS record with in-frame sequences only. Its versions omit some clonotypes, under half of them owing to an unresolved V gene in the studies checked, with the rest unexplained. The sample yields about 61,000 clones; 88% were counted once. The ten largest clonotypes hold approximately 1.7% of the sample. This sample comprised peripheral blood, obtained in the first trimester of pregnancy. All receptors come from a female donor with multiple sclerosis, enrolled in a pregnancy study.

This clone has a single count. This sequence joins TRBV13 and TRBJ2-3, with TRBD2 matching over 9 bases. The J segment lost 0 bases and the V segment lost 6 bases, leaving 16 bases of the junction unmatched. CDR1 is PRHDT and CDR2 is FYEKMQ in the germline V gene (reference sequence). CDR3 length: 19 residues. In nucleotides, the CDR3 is TGTGCCAGCAGGCCTAGCGGGGACTTTTTTCAAATCAGCACAGATACGCAGTATTTT. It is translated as CASRPSGDFFQISTDTQYF.

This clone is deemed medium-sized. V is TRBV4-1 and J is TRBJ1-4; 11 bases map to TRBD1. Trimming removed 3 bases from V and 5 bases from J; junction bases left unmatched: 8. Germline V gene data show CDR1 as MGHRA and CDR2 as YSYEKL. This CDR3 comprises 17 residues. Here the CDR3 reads CASSHVGRDRGNEKLFF. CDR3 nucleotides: TGCGCCAGCAGCCATGTAGGTCGGGACAGGGGGAATGAAAAACTGTTTTTT.

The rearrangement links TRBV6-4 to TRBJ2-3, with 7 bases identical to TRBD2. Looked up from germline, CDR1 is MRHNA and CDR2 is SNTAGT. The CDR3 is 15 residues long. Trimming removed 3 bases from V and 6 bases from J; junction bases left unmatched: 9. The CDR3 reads CASSESPAGRDTQYF. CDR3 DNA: TGTGCCAGCAGTGAAAGTCCCGCCGGGAGGGATACGCAGTATTTT.

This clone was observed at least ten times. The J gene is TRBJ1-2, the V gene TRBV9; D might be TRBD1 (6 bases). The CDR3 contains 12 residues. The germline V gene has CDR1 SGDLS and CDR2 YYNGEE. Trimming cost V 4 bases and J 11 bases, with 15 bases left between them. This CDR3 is CASSPRGGGYTF. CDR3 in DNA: TGTGCCAGCAGCCCCAGGGGAGGGGGGTACACCTTC.

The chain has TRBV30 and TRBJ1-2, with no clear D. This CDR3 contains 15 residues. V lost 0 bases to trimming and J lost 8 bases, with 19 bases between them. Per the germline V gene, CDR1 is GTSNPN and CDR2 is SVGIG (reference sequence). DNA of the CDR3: TGTGCCTGGAGTGTCTCAGAAAGTTACAATCGCGGCTACACCTTC. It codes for CAWSVSESYNRGYTF.

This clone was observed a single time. The CDR3 nucleotides read TGCGCCAGCAGCTTGGATGGCGGGGGTCGAGAGACCCAGTACTTC. As protein: CASSLDGGGRETQYF. This chain uses TRBV5-1 with TRBJ2-5, with 7 bases matching TRBD2. CDR3 size: 15 residues. Germline V gives CDR1 SGHRS, CDR2 YFSETQ. V shed 0 bases and J 4 bases; nucleotides not matched to a gene: 6. Drawing the rest from reference TRBV5-1 and TRBJ2-5, the complete variable domain is KAGVTQTPRYLIKTRGQQVTLSCSPISGHRSVSWYQQTPGQGLQFLFEYFSETQRNKGNFPGRFSGRQFSNSRSEMNVSTLELGDSALYLCASSLDGGGRETQYFGPGTRLLVL.

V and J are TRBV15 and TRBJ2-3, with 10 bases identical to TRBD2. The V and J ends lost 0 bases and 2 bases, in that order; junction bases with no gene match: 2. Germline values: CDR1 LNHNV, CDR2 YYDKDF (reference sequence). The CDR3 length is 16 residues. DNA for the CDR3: TGTGCCACCAGCAGAGATCTAGCGGGAGACACAGATACGCAGTATTTT. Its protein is CATSRDLAGDTDTQYF.

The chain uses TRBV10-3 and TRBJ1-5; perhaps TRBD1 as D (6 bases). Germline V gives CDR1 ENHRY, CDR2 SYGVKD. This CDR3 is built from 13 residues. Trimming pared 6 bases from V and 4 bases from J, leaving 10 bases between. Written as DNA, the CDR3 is TGTGCCATCAGGCCAGGGGTGAATCAGCCCCAGCATTTT. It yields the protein CAIRPGVNQPQHF.

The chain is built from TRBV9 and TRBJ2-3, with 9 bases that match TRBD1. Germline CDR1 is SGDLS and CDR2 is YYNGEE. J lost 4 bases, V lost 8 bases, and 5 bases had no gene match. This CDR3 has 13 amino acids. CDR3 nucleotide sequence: TGTGCCAGTAGGGACAGGGTTTCAGATACGCAGTATTTT. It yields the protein CASRDRVSDTQYF. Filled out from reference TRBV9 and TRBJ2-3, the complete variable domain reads DSGVTQTPKHLITATGQRVTLRCSPRSGDLSVYWYQQSLDQGLQFLIQYYNGEERAKGNILERFSAQQFPDLHSELNLSSLELGDSALYFCASRDRVSDTQYFGPGTRLTVL.

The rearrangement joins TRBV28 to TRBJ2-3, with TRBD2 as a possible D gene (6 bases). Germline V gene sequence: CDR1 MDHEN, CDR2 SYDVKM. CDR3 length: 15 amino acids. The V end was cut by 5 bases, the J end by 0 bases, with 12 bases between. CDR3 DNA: TGTGCCAGCAGTCTCCTAGCGACTAGCACAGATACGCAGTATTTT. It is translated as CASSLLATSTDTQYF.

The CDR3 DNA follows: TGTGCCTGGAGTGTGGGCTCCGGGACAGGGGGCTACGAGCAGTACTTC. Translation gives CAWSVGSGTGGYEQYF. This sequence joins TRBV30 and TRBJ2-5, with 11 bases that match TRBD1. The J call is in doubt because the DNA end fits TRBJ2-7 better. The CDR3 is 16 amino acids. Germline V gives CDR1 GTSNPN, CDR2 SVGIG (reference sequence).

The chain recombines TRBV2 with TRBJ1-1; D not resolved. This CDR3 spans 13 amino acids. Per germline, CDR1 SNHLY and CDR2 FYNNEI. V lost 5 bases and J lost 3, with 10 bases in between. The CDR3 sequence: CASSLMRDTEAFF. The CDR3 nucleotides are TGTGCCAGCAGTTTGATGAGGGACACTGAAGCTTTCTTT.

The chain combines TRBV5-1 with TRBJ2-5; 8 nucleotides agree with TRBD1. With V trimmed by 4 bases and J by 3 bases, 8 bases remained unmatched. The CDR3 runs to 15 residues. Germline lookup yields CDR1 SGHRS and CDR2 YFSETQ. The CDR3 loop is CASSPGQVVKETQYF. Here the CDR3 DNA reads TGCGCCAGCAGCCCGGGACAGGTAGTTAAAGAGACCCAGTACTTC.

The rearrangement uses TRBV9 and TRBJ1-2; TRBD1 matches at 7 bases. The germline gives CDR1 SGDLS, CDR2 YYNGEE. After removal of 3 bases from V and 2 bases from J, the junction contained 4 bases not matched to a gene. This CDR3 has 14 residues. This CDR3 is CASSAQGKNYGYTF. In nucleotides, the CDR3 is TGTGCCAGCAGCGCACAGGGGAAAAACTATGGCTACACCTTC.

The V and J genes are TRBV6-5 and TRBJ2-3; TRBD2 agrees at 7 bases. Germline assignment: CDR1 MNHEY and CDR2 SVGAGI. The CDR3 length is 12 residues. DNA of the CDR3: TGTGGAGCGGGACGCGCCACAGATACGCAGTATTTT. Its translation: CGAGRATDTQYF.

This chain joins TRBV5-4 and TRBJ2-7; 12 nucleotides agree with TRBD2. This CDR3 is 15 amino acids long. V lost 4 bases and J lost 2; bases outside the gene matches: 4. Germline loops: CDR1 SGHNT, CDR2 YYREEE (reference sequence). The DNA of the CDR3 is TGTGCCAGCAGCCAGAGGACTAGCGGGACCTACGAGCAGTACTTC. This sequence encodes CASSQRTSGTYEQYF.

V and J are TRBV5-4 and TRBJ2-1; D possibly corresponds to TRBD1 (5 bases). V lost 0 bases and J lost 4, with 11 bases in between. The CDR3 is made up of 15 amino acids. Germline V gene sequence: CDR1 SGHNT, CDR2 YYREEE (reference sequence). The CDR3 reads CASSLGGVNYNEQFF. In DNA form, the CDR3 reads TGTGCCAGCAGCTTGGGGGGCGTTAATTACAATGAGCAGTTCTTC.

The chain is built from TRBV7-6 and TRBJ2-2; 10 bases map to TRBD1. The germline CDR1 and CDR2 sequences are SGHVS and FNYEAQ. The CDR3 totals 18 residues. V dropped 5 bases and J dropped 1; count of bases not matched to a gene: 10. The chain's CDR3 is CASSTPRQGAWNTGELFF. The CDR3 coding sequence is TGTGCCAGCAGCACCCCGCGACAGGGGGCCTGGAACACCGGGGAGCTGTTTTTT. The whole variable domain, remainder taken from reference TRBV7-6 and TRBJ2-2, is GAGVSQSPRYKVTKRGQDVALRCDPISGHVSLYWYRQALGQGPEFLTYFNYEAQQDKSGLPNDRFSAERPEGSISTLTIQRTEQRDSAMYRCASSTPRQGAWNTGELFFGEGSRLTVL.

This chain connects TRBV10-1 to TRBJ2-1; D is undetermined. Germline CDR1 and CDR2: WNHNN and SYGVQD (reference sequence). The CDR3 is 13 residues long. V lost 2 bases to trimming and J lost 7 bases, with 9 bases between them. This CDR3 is CASSEDSRNEQFF. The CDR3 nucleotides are TGCGCCAGCAGTGAGGACTCTAGGAATGAGCAGTTCTTC.

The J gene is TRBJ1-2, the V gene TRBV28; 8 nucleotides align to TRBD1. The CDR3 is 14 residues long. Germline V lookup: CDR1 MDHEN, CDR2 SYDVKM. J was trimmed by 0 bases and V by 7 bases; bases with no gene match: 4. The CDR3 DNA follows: TGTGCCAGCAAACAGACAGGGGCTAACTATGGCTACACCTTC. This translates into CASKQTGANYGYTF.

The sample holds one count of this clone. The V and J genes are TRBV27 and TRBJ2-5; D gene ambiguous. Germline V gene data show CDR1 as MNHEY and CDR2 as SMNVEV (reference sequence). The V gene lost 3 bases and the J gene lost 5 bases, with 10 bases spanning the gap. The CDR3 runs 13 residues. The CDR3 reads CASSFFPGETQYF. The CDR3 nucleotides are TGTGCCAGCAGTTTTTTCCCCGGGGAGACCCAGTACTTC.

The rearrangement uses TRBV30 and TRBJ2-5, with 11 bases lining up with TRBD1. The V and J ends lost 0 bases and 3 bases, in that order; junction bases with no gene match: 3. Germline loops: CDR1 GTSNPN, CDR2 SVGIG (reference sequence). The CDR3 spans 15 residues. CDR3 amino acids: CAWSVGQGAEETQYF. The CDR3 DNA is TGTGCCTGGAGTGTCGGACAGGGGGCGGAAGAGACCCAGTACTTC. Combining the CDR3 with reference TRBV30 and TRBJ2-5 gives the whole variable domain SQTIHQWPATLVQPVGSPLSLECTVEGTSNPNLYWYRQAAGRGLQLLFYSVGIGQISSEVPQNLSASRPQDRQFILSSKKLLLSDSGFYLCAWSVGQGAEETQYFGPGTRLLVL.

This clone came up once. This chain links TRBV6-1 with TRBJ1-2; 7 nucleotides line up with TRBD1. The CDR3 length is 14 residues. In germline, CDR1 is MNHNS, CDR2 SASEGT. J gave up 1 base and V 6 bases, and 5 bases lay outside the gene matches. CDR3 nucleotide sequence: TGTGCCAGCAGGGGGACAGCAAATAACTATGGCTACACCTTC. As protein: CASRGTANNYGYTF.

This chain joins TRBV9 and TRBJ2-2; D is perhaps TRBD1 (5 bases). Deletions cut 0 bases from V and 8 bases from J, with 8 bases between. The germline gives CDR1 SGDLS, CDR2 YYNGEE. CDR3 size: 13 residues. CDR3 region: CASSVDGAGELFF. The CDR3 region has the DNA TGTGCCAGCAGCGTAGATGGGGCTGGGGAGCTGTTTTTT.

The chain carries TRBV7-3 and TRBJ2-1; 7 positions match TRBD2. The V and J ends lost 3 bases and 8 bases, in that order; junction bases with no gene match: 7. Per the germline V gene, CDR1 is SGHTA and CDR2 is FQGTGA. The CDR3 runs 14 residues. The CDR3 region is CASSFAGALDEQFF. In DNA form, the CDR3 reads TGTGCCAGCAGCTTCGCGGGAGCGCTCGATGAGCAGTTCTTC.

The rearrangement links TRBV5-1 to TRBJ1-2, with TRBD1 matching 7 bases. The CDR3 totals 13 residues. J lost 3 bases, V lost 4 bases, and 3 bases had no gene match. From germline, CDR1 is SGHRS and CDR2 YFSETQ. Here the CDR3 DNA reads TGCGCCAGCAGCCGGGACAGATACTATGGCTACACCTTC. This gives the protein CASSRDRYYGYTF.

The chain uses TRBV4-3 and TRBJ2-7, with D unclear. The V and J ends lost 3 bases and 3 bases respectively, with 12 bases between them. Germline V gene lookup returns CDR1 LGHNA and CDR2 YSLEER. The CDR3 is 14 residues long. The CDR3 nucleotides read TGCGCCAGCAGCCACTATGAGACTGGCTACGAGCAGTACTTC. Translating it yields CASSHYETGYEQYF.

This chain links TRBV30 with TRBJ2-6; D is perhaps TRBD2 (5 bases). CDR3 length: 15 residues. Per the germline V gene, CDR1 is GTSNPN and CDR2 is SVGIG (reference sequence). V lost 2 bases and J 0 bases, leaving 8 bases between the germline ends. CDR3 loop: CAWSTGSSGANVLTF. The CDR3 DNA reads TGTGCCTGGAGTACGGGGTCCTCTGGGGCCAACGTCCTGACTTTC.

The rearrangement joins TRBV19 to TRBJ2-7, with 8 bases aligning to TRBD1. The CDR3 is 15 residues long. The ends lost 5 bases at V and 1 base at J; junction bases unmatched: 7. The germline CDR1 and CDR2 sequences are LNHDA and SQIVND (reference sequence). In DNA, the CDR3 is TGTGCCAGTAGTGCCGGGACAGGCTTGTCCTACGAGCAGTACTTC. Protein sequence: CASSAGTGLSYEQYF.

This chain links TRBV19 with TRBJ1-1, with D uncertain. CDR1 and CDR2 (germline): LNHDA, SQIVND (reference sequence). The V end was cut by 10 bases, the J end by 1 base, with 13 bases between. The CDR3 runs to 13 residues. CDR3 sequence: CATGTRGNTEAFF. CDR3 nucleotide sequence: TGTGCCACCGGAACACGGGGGAACACTGAAGCTTTCTTT.